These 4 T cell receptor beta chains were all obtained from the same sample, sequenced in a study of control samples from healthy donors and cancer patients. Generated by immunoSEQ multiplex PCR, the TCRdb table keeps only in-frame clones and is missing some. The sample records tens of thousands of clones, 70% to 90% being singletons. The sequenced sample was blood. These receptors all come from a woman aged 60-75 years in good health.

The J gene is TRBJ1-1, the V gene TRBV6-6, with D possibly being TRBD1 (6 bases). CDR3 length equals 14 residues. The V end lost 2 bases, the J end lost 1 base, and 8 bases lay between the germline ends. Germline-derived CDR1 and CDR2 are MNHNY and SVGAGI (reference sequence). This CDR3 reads CASSYGTQNTEAFF. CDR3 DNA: TGTGCCAGCAGTTACGGGACACAGAACACTGAAGCTTTCTTT.

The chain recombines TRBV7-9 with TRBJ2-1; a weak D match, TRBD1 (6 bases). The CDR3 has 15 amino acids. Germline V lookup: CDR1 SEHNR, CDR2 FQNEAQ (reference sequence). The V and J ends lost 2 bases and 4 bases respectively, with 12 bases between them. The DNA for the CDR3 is TGTGCCAGCAGCTTAAATAGGGACACTTACAATGAGCAGTTCTTC. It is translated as CASSLNRDTYNEQFF.

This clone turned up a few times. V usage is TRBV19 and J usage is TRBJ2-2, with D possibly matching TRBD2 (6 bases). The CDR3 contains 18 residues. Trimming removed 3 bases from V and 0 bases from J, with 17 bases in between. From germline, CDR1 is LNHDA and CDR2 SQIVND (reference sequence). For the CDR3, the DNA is TGTGCCAGTAGTATCGGCTACGGAGGGTCCCCGAACACCGGGGAGCTGTTTTTT. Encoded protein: CASSIGYGGSPNTGELFF.

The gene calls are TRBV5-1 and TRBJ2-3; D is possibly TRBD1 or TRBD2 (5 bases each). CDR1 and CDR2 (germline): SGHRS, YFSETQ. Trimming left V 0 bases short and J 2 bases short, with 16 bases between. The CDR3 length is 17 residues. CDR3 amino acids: CASSLGWGFEFTDTQYF. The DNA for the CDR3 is TGCGCCAGCAGCTTGGGATGGGGGTTTGAGTTCACAGATACGCAGTATTTT.